The text below deals with one T cell receptor beta chain. As yet, its antigen is unknown. CDR1 DFQATT and CDR2 SNEGSKA come from the germline V gene (reference sequence). The CDR3 spans 14 residues. Deletions cut 5 bases from V and 4 bases from J, with 18 bases between. This specimen belongs to a study of identical twins. Regarding the study as a whole: Reduced insertions were recorded for abundant cord blood beta clonotypes, with no such pattern in memory repertoires.

TCRdb reprocessed the 5' RACE reads via MiXCR and lists one record per CDR3 protein. The sample contains roughly 720,000 distinct CDR3 sequences, roughly 18% of which appear only once. Everyone who gave samples was a healthy Caucasian. The same data also went into a second study, on T cells expressing NK-cell markers. That source notes: In about six donors, dominant NKG2C+ clonotypes were roughly 1.0-8% of CD8+ T cells.

The chain is built from TRBV20-1 and TRBJ2-7; no firm D call. This TCR was sampled from a woman aged 18-35 years in good health. The sample was PBMCs. The CDR3 is CSAAPTEVGYEQYF. The CDR3, as DNA: TGCAGTGCTGCCCCTACAGAAGTCGGGTACGAGCAGTACTTC.